This TCR beta chain is drawn from a study of spatial heterogeneity in lung cancer. Looking at the study overall: Donation came from some 72 patients with untreated early-stage non-small cell lung cancer.

TCRdb redid the calling of the 5' RACE reads with MiXCR, one entry per CDR3 protein. The sample gives 51,000 or so distinct CDR3 sequences, less than 9.5% of which show up once; around 38% is in the top ten. Time point indicated: blood at routine non-recurrence follow-up after resection. Whole RNA from tumor, nontumor lung or frozen PBMC was sequenced unsorted. The CDR3 is 12 amino acids. In germline, CDR1 is MDHEN, CDR2 SYDVKM. V shed 3 bases and J shed 5 bases, with 7 bases lying between them. This clonotype was counted ten times or more. Its matching antigen is unknown. Whole-study findings and limits: Resection saw ubiquitous expanded tumor TCRs appear in blood more than follow-up did.

This TCR was recovered from a female donor with early-stage non-small cell lung cancer. Material: PBMCs, obtained at follow-up. The J gene is TRBJ1-2, the V gene TRBV28; tentative D call: TRBD1 (6 bases). The CDR3 DNA is TGTGCCAGCAGTTTGGGGGCGTATGGCTACACCTTC. This translates into CASSLGAYGYTF.